This TCR beta chain is drawn from a study of blood T cell repertoires in COVID-19. V was pared by 0 bases and J by 4 bases, with 10 bases between. Germline V gene lookup returns CDR1 LNHNV and CDR2 YYDKDF (reference sequence). The CDR3 is 16 residues long. Living in 24 US areas, the participants were between about 18 and 90 years of age. Authors' analysis steps: Amplification from reference gene primers served as the basis for estimated nucleated cell counts. This table comes from immunoSEQ multiplex PCR, and its TCRdb copy is limited to in-frame clones, with some not included. The V and J calls and the clone size are those of that table, but D and trimming were determined from the DNA. The sample shows under 500,000 clones, nearly 90% of them seen only once.

Sequencing was performed on PBMCs or T cells enriched from blood (not recorded which). This receptor was taken from a woman aged 18-29 years with acute COVID-19. The chain employs TRBV15 and TRBJ1-6; no clear D gene. The CDR3 here is CATSRDSSKYNSPLHF. CDR3 DNA: TGTGCCACCAGCAGAGATAGTAGCAAGTATAATTCACCCCTCCACTTT. The entire variable domain, with the rest obtained from reference TRBV15 and TRBJ1-6, is as follows: DAMVIQNPRYQVTQFGKPVTLSCSQTLNHNVMYWYQQKSSQAPKLLFHYYDKDFNNEADTPDNFQSRRPNTSFCFLDIRSPGLGDTAMYLCATSRDSSKYNSPLHFGNGTRLTVT.